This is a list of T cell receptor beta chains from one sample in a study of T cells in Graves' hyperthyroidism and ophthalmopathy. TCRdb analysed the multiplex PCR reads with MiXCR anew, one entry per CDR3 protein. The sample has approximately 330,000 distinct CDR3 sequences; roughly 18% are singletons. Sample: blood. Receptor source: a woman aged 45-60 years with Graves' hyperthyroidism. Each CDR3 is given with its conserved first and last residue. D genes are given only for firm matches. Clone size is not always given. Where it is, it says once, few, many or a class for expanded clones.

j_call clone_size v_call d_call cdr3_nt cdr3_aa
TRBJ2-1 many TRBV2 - TGTGCCAGCGCCCCTAACAATGAGCAGTTCTTC CASAPNNEQFF
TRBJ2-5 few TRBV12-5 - TGTGCTAGTGGTTCTTGGGCGCAGGGAGGAGAGACCCAGTACTTC CASGSWAQGGETQYF
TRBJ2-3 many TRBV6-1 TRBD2 TGTGCCAGCAGTGGTCTAGCGGGAGTGAGGATGGATACGCAGTATTTT CASSGLAGVRMDTQYF
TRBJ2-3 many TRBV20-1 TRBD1 TGCAGTGCCACCGACCCGGGACAGAACACAGATACGCAGTATTTT CSATDPGQNTDTQYF
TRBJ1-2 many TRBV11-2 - TGTGCCAGCAGCTTAGAGGGGGATGGCTACACCTTC CASSLEGDGYTF
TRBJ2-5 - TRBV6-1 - TGTGCCAGCAGTCCAGACATGGAAGAGACCCAGTACTTC CASSPDMEETQYF
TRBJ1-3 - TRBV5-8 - TGTGCCAGCAGCTTTTTAGGGGCCTTCGATTCTGGAAACACCATATATTTT CASSFLGAFDSGNTIYF
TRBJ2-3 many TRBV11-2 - TGTGCCAGCAGCTTGGAGACAGATACGCAGTATTTT CASSLETDTQYF
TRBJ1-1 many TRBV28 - TGTGCCAGCAGTTTATCCCGCCGGTTGAACACTGAAGCTTTCTTT CASSLSRRLNTEAFF
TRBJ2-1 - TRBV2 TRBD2 TGTGCCAACAGCGGGATTCCCAGCTCCTACAATGAGCAGTTCTTC CANSGIPSSYNEQFF
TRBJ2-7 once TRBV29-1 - TGCAGCGTCGGGGACTTCGGAGCCTACGAGCAGTACTTC CSVGDFGAYEQYF
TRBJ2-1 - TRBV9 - TGTGCCAGCAGCTATAATTCCCAAAGCCGCAATGAGCAGTTCTTC CASSYNSQSRNEQFF
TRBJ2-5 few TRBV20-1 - TGCAGCACTAGCAACCAAGAGACCCAGTACTTC CSTSNQETQYF
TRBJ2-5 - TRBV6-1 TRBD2 TGTGCCAGCAGCTTCGGCGGGGGGGGTCTTGGGGAGACCCAGTACTTC CASSFGGGGLGETQYF
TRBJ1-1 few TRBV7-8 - TGTGCCAGCACCCCAGGGCTGGGGAACACTGAAGCTTTCTTT CASTPGLGNTEAFF
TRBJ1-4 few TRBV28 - TGTGCCAGCAGTTTAATTGGGGCAGGGAGGGATGAAAAACTGTTTTTT CASSLIGAGRDEKLFF
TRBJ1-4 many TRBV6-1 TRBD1 TGTGCCAGCTCCAGAGGGACAGGATTTGAAAAACTGTTTTTT CASSRGTGFEKLFF
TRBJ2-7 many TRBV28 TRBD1 TGTGCCAGCAGTGAAACAGGGGCCTACGAGCAGTACTTC CASSETGAYEQYF
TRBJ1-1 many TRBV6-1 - TGTGCCAGCAGTGAACGGGGGGTGAACACTGAAGCTTTCTTT CASSERGVNTEAFF
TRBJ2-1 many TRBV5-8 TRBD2 TGTGCCAGCGTGGTTCTAGCGGGAGGAACCCACAATGAGCAGTTCTTC CASVVLAGGTHNEQFF
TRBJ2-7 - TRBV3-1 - TGTGCCAGCAGCCAAGAAAAGCTAGCAAGATACGAGCAGTACTTC CASSQEKLARYEQYF
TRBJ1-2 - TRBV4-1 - TGCGCCAGCAGCCAAGAACGGCAGGCGGTTTATGGCTACACCTTC CASSQERQAVYGYTF